Listed below are T cell receptor beta chains from one sample, sequenced in a study. TCRdb independently ran MiXCR on the 5' RACE reads; one entry per CDR3 protein. The table has about 40,000 distinct CDR3 sequences, 18% seen once; the top ten hold about 2.8%. Sequenced material: naive CD4+ T cells sorted from a lymph node. The origin of the receptors is a female donor with breast cancer. Each CDR3 is given with its conserved first and last residue. The D gene is left open where the match is weak. Size is omitted from some rows. Given values are once, few, many or a class for expanded clones.

J gene: TRBJ2-5; clone size: many; D gene: -; V gene: TRBV29-1; CDR3 DNA: TGCAGCGCAATAGAGTACGAGACCCAGTACTTC; CDR3 protein: CSAIEYETQYF
J gene: TRBJ1-4; clone size: few; D gene: -; V gene: TRBV7-2; CDR3 DNA: TGTGCCAGCAGCTTGGGGCCTAATGAAAAACTGTTTTTT; CDR3 protein: CASSLGPNEKLFF
J gene: TRBJ1-5; clone size: many; D gene: -; V gene: TRBV20-1; CDR3 DNA: TGCAGTGCTACAGGGGAGGTAGATCAGCCCCAGCATTTT; CDR3 protein: CSATGEVDQPQHF
J gene: TRBJ2-5; clone size: many; D gene: -; V gene: TRBV5-1; CDR3 DNA: TGCGCCAGCAGCTTGGGTGGGGCCCAAGAGACCCAGTACTTC; CDR3 protein: CASSLGGAQETQYF
J gene: TRBJ1-5; clone size: -; D gene: -; V gene: TRBV7-9; CDR3 DNA: TGTGCCGGCAGCCGAGGCGGCCTCGGAGTCAATCAGCCCCAGCATTTT; CDR3 protein: CAGSRGGLGVNQPQHF
J gene: TRBJ2-2; clone size: -; D gene: TRBD1; V gene: TRBV12-3/TRBV12-4; CDR3 DNA: TGTGCCACCCTAAGGGGACAGGGAAACACCGGGGAGCTGTTTTTT; CDR3 protein: CATLRGQGNTGELFF
J gene: TRBJ1-5; clone size: few; D gene: -; V gene: TRBV6-6; CDR3 DNA: TGTGCCAGCAGGACAGCCGATCAGCCCCAGCATTTT; CDR3 protein: CASRTADQPQHF
J gene: TRBJ2-7; clone size: many; D gene: -; V gene: TRBV29-1; CDR3 DNA: TGCAGCGTTGCCACGACCTACGAGCAGTACTTC; CDR3 protein: CSVATTYEQYF
J gene: TRBJ2-2; clone size: medium-sized; D gene: -; V gene: TRBV7-2; CDR3 DNA: TGTGCCAGCAGCTCAGGACCTCTGGTCGGGGAGCTGTTTTTT; CDR3 protein: CASSSGPLVGELFF
J gene: TRBJ1-2; clone size: -; D gene: -; V gene: TRBV27; CDR3 DNA: TGTGCCAGCAGTTTAACAGGGTTGGGCTATGGCTACACCTTC; CDR3 protein: CASSLTGLGYGYTF
J gene: TRBJ2-3; clone size: many; D gene: -; V gene: TRBV5-1; CDR3 DNA: TGCGCCAGCAGCTTGGGGTCCCACGAAGATACGCAGTATTTT; CDR3 protein: CASSLGSHEDTQYF
J gene: TRBJ2-5; clone size: once; D gene: TRBD1; V gene: TRBV5-1; CDR3 DNA: TGCGCCAGCAGGACCGGGACAGGCGAAGAGACCCAGTGCTTC; CDR3 protein: CASRTGTGEETQCF
J gene: TRBJ2-5; clone size: -; D gene: -; V gene: TRBV24-1; CDR3 DNA: TGTGCCACCGGTGATCCTCTCAAAGAGACCCAGTACTTC; CDR3 protein: CATGDPLKETQYF
J gene: TRBJ2-1; clone size: -; D gene: -; V gene: TRBV24-1; CDR3 DNA: TGTGCCACCAGTTCAGGGTCCTACAATGAGCAGTTCTTC; CDR3 protein: CATSSGSYNEQFF
J gene: TRBJ1-1; clone size: few; D gene: TRBD1; V gene: TRBV7-9; CDR3 DNA: TGTGCCAGCAGCTCGAGGGGGCAGGGGACTGAAGCTTTCTTT; CDR3 protein: CASSSRGQGTEAFF
J gene: TRBJ1-5; clone size: many; D gene: -; V gene: TRBV29-1; CDR3 DNA: TGCAGCGCGTCGGATAGCAATCAGCCCCAGCATTTT; CDR3 protein: CSASDSNQPQHF
J gene: TRBJ1-4; clone size: -; D gene: -; V gene: TRBV29-1; CDR3 DNA: TGCAGCGTTGGATTTCCGGGCTCCGAAGAAAAACTGTTTTTT; CDR3 protein: CSVGFPGSEEKLFF
J gene: TRBJ2-6; clone size: many; D gene: -; V gene: TRBV6-5; CDR3 DNA: TGTGCCAGCAGTCAGACGGGGGTCGAGGGTGGGGCCAACGTCCTGACTTTC; CDR3 protein: CASSQTGVEGGANVLTF
J gene: TRBJ1-1; clone size: many; D gene: -; V gene: TRBV15; CDR3 DNA: TGTGCCACCAAGGGGCTGGAGTGGACTGAAGCTTTCTTT; CDR3 protein: CATKGLEWTEAFF
J gene: TRBJ2-5; clone size: few; D gene: TRBD2; V gene: TRBV20-1; CDR3 DNA: TGCAGTGCCCAAGCCTACCGGGAGGTTTTGGAGACCCAGTACTTC; CDR3 protein: CSAQAYREVLETQYF
J gene: TRBJ2-5; clone size: many; D gene: TRBD2; V gene: TRBV5-1; CDR3 DNA: TGCGCCAGCAGACCTGGGACTACCCAAGAGACCCAGTACTTC; CDR3 protein: CASRPGTTQETQYF
J gene: TRBJ2-1; clone size: few; D gene: -; V gene: TRBV5-1; CDR3 DNA: TGCGCCAGCAGCTTAGGGGGAGGTAAATACAATGAGCAGTTCTTC; CDR3 protein: CASSLGGGKYNEQFF
J gene: TRBJ2-3; clone size: many; D gene: TRBD1; V gene: TRBV6-6; CDR3 DNA: TGTGCCAGCAGCCTGGGACAGGGAGCAGATACGCAGTATTTT; CDR3 protein: CASSLGQGADTQYF
J gene: TRBJ2-1; clone size: many; D gene: -; V gene: TRBV29-1; CDR3 DNA: TGCAGCGTCCCCCGTCCGGGCCGGGGTCCCAATGAGCAGTTCTTC; CDR3 protein: CSVPRPGRGPNEQFF
J gene: TRBJ2-3; clone size: -; D gene: -; V gene: TRBV6-5; CDR3 DNA: TGTGCCAGCAGTTACTCGGGAACCCCCACAGATACGCAGTATTTT; CDR3 protein: CASSYSGTPTDTQYF
J gene: TRBJ2-7; clone size: -; D gene: TRBD2; V gene: TRBV7-2; CDR3 DNA: TGTGCCAGCAGCCCCACTAACGGGAGGGCTTTCATCGAGCAGTACTTC; CDR3 protein: CASSPTNGRAFIEQYF
J gene: TRBJ2-1; clone size: many; D gene: TRBD2; V gene: TRBV12-3/TRBV12-4; CDR3 DNA: TGTGCCAGCAGTTTTTGGGGGGGTTCCTACAATGAGCAGTTCTTC; CDR3 protein: CASSFWGGSYNEQFF
J gene: TRBJ2-5; clone size: few; D gene: -; V gene: TRBV3-1; CDR3 DNA: TGTGCCAGCAGCCGATACTCCGGTATCAGGGAGGTAGAGACCCAGTACTTC; CDR3 protein: CASSRYSGIREVETQYF
J gene: TRBJ2-1; clone size: -; D gene: TRBD2; V gene: TRBV28; CDR3 DNA: TGTGCCAGCAGAAATAGCGGGCCCTCCAATGAGCAGTTCTTC; CDR3 protein: CASRNSGPSNEQFF
J gene: TRBJ2-7; clone size: -; D gene: -; V gene: TRBV12-3/TRBV12-4; CDR3 DNA: TGTGCCAGCAGTTTAATGTTGTCGGGCGTGATAGGGGATCCCAGGACGGAGCAGTACTTC; CDR3 protein: CASSLMLSGVIGDPRTEQYF
J gene: TRBJ1-4; clone size: few; D gene: -; V gene: TRBV7-8; CDR3 DNA: TGTGCCAGCAGCTTAGATGGGACACCCTTTACCTTTGCAACTAATGAAAAACTGTTTTTT; CDR3 protein: CASSLDGTPFTFATNEKLFF
J gene: TRBJ2-3; clone size: -; D gene: -; V gene: TRBV29-1; CDR3 DNA: TGCAGCCTTACTCGGCCGTTGACAGATACGCAGTATTTT; CDR3 protein: CSLTRPLTDTQYF
J gene: TRBJ2-6; clone size: -; D gene: TRBD1; V gene: TRBV5-1; CDR3 DNA: TGCGCCAGCAGCTACCGACAGGGGCAGGGTGGGGCCAACGTCCTGACTTTC; CDR3 protein: CASSYRQGQGGANVLTF
J gene: TRBJ2-6; clone size: few; D gene: -; V gene: TRBV7-2; CDR3 DNA: TGTGCCAGCAGCTTAGGGTCTGGGGCCAACGTCCTGACTTTC; CDR3 protein: CASSLGSGANVLTF
J gene: TRBJ2-7; clone size: few; D gene: TRBD2; V gene: TRBV7-2; CDR3 DNA: TGTGCCAGCAGCGTCACTAGCGTAGGAGAGCAGTACTTC; CDR3 protein: CASSVTSVGEQYF
J gene: TRBJ1-2; clone size: -; D gene: -; V gene: TRBV7-2; CDR3 DNA: TGTGCCAGCAGCCAATTCTCTAACTATGGCTACACCTTC; CDR3 protein: CASSQFSNYGYTF
J gene: TRBJ2-3; clone size: -; D gene: TRBD2; V gene: TRBV5-1; CDR3 DNA: TGCGCCAGCAGCTCGCTAAGCGGGGGCACTAGCACAGATACGCAGTATTTT; CDR3 protein: CASSSLSGGTSTDTQYF
J gene: TRBJ1-5; clone size: -; D gene: -; V gene: TRBV28; CDR3 DNA: TGTGCCAGCAGTTCGGCGTCGAAATGGGGTCTCAATCAGCCCCAGCATTTT; CDR3 protein: CASSSASKWGLNQPQHF
J gene: TRBJ2-1; clone size: -; D gene: -; V gene: TRBV20-1; CDR3 DNA: TGCAGTGCTAGCTTGGTGGGCAATGAGCAGTTCTTC; CDR3 protein: CSASLVGNEQFF
J gene: TRBJ2-7; clone size: -; D gene: -; V gene: TRBV7-9; CDR3 DNA: TGTGCCAGCAGCCCCCCGTCGGCTAGCGCCTCCTACGAGCAGTACTTC; CDR3 protein: CASSPPSASASYEQYF
J gene: TRBJ2-7; clone size: -; D gene: -; V gene: TRBV7-2; CDR3 DNA: TGTGCCAGCAGCTCCCAGGGGGAGCAGTACTTC; CDR3 protein: CASSSQGEQYF
J gene: TRBJ1-2; clone size: few; D gene: -; V gene: TRBV29-1; CDR3 DNA: TGCAGCGCTGTTAGAGGGGATGGCTACACCTTC; CDR3 protein: CSAVRGDGYTF
J gene: TRBJ1-5; clone size: many; D gene: -; V gene: TRBV20-1; CDR3 DNA: TGCAGTGCTAGAGATCTTGGACAGCAGAATCAGCCCCAGCATTTT; CDR3 protein: CSARDLGQQNQPQHF
J gene: TRBJ1-6; clone size: many; D gene: -; V gene: TRBV2; CDR3 DNA: TGTGCCAGCGGGGCCGACTATAATTCACCCCTCCACTTT; CDR3 protein: CASGADYNSPLHF
J gene: TRBJ2-3; clone size: -; D gene: -; V gene: TRBV7-2; CDR3 DNA: TGTGCCAGCACCGACCGACTCCTTGGTACGCAGTATTTT; CDR3 protein: CASTDRLLGTQYF
J gene: TRBJ2-3; clone size: few; D gene: -; V gene: TRBV2; CDR3 DNA: TGTGCCAGCAGTGAGGGCTACGACACAGATACGCAGTATTTT; CDR3 protein: CASSEGYDTDTQYF
J gene: TRBJ2-7; clone size: -; D gene: TRBD2; V gene: TRBV7-8; CDR3 DNA: TGTGCCAGCAGCATAGCCGGGACTAGCGGGAGTTCCGAGCAGTACTTC; CDR3 protein: CASSIAGTSGSSEQYF
J gene: TRBJ2-7; clone size: -; D gene: -; V gene: TRBV5-1; CDR3 DNA: TGCGCCAGCAGCTTGGTGGGACAAGGCGAAAGGCAGTACTTC; CDR3 protein: CASSLVGQGERQYF
J gene: TRBJ1-2; clone size: few; D gene: -; V gene: TRBV7-9; CDR3 DNA: TGTGCCAGCAGCCTGGGGGAACAGCGGGGCTACACCTTC; CDR3 protein: CASSLGEQRGYTF
J gene: TRBJ2-3; clone size: many; D gene: TRBD1; V gene: TRBV7-7; CDR3 DNA: TGTGCTAGCAGCTTAGGAGGGACAGGGATCGCAGATACGCAGTATTTT; CDR3 protein: CASSLGGTGIADTQYF
J gene: TRBJ2-7; clone size: -; D gene: TRBD2; V gene: TRBV20-1; CDR3 DNA: TGCAGTGTTAGCGGGATAAAGCACGAGCAATACTTC; CDR3 protein: CSVSGIKHEQYF
J gene: TRBJ2-1; clone size: -; D gene: -; V gene: TRBV4-1; CDR3 DNA: TGCGCCAGCAGCCAAGGTCTGGACAATGAGCAGTTCTTC; CDR3 protein: CASSQGLDNEQFF
J gene: TRBJ1-1; clone size: many; D gene: TRBD1; V gene: TRBV4-1; CDR3 DNA: TGCGCCAGCAGCCAAGGTGTCACTCAACCGGGACAGGGGCGAGCTTTCTTT; CDR3 protein: CASSQGVTQPGQGRAFF
J gene: TRBJ2-5; clone size: medium-sized; D gene: -; V gene: TRBV7-2; CDR3 DNA: TGTGCCAGCAGACCAGGGTACTTACAAGAGACCCAGTACTTC; CDR3 protein: CASRPGYLQETQYF
J gene: TRBJ2-2; clone size: few; D gene: -; V gene: TRBV7-8; CDR3 DNA: TGTGCCAGCAGTGACCAGGGCGGCACCGGGGAGCTGTTTTTT; CDR3 protein: CASSDQGGTGELFF
J gene: TRBJ1-2; clone size: few; D gene: TRBD1; V gene: TRBV20-1; CDR3 DNA: TGCAGTGCTAGGAGGGGGACAGGGTATGGCTACACCTTC; CDR3 protein: CSARRGTGYGYTF
J gene: TRBJ2-7; clone size: -; D gene: TRBD1; V gene: TRBV5-1; CDR3 DNA: TGCGCCAGCAGCCCAATTGGGACAGGCCCCTACGAGCAGTACTTC; CDR3 protein: CASSPIGTGPYEQYF
J gene: TRBJ2-1; clone size: few; D gene: -; V gene: TRBV25-1; CDR3 DNA: TGTGCCAGCACCTACAGGACGGAGCAGTTCTTC; CDR3 protein: CASTYRTEQFF
J gene: TRBJ1-1; clone size: few; D gene: -; V gene: TRBV7-9; CDR3 DNA: TGTGCCAGCAGCCGATATTTGGGGGGGAACACTGAAGCTTTCTTT; CDR3 protein: CASSRYLGGNTEAFF
J gene: TRBJ2-1; clone size: many; D gene: TRBD2; V gene: TRBV13; CDR3 DNA: TGTGCCAGCAGTGGGACTAGCGGGATTTTCTCCTACAATGAGCAGTTCTTC; CDR3 protein: CASSGTSGIFSYNEQFF